This passage covers 28 T cell receptor beta chains from one sample sequenced in a study of a mutant IDH1 vaccine in newly diagnosed glioma. These receptors have no known antigen. Sequencing was performed with immunoSEQ multiplex PCR; in TCRdb, only in-frame clones are kept and a portion is missing. The sample has approximately 43,000 clones; 60% to 85% are singletons. Time point meaning: week 23, last vaccination. Vaccination comprised doses that each held 300 ug of mutant IDH1 20-mer peptide, plus topical imiquimod. Specimen: PBMCs, collected from a glioma patient whose treatment included an IDH1 peptide vaccine. The receptors originated from a woman in her thirties or forties with glioma. Some clones in this sample may be carry-over from other donors' samples.

This clone has just a few counts. The chain couples TRBV29-1 to TRBJ2-7; D may correspond to TRBD1 or TRBD2 (5 bases each). Germline values: CDR1 SQVTM, CDR2 ANQGSEA. The CDR3 loop spans 13 amino acids. V was trimmed by 7 bases and J by 5 bases, leaving 18 bases between them. CDR3 sequence reads: CSGRGGRDNEQYF. CDR3 nucleotides: TGCAGCGGCCGGGGTGGCAGGGATAACGAGCAGTACTTC.

The chain uses TRBV7-2 and TRBJ2-2; 11 bases line up with TRBD1. V shed 4 bases, J shed 4 bases, and the junction held 2 bases outside the gene matches. CDR3 size: 15 residues. The germline CDR1 and CDR2 sequences are SGHTA and FQGNSA. This CDR3 is CASSSGTGGTGELFF. The DNA of the CDR3 is TGTGCCAGCAGCTCCGGGACAGGGGGCACCGGGGAGCTGTTTTTT.

The chain recombines TRBV21-1 with TRBJ1-6. TRBV21-1 is a pseudogene locus. The CDR3 has 17 residues. The CDR3 loop is CASSNSGGRSYNSPLHF. CDR3 sequence (DNA): TGTGCCAGCAGCAATTCTGGGGGGAGATCCTATAATTCACCCCTCCACTTT.

The chain joins TRBV5-1 to TRBJ2-1, with 8 bases lining up with TRBD2. The CDR3 contains 17 residues. Looked up from germline, CDR1 is SGHRS and CDR2 is YFSETQ. The ends lost 4 bases at V and 6 bases at J; junction bases unmatched: 15. The DNA for the CDR3 is TGCGCCAGCAGCCCCGGACTAGCAGATTCACGGATCAATGAGCAGTTCTTC. Translated: CASSPGLADSRINEQFF.

This clone showed up just a few times. V gene TRBV18 combines with J gene TRBJ1-1; D gene unclear. Per germline, CDR1 KGHSH and CDR2 LQKENI. V was trimmed by 10 bases and J by 3 bases, leaving 9 bases between them. The CDR3 covers 11 residues. The CDR3 nucleotides read TGTGCCACCGCAACCGACACTGAAGCTTTCTTT. It is translated as CATATDTEAFF. Together with reference TRBV18 and TRBJ1-1, the CDR3 gives the full variable domain: NAGVMQNPRHLVRRRGQEARLRCSPMKGHSHVYWYRQLPEEGLKFMVYLQKENIIDESGMPKERFSAEFPKEGPSILRIQQVVRGDSAAYFCATATDTEAFFGQGTRLTVV.

A few counts support this clone. The chain employs TRBV7-2 and TRBJ2-5; D gene ambiguous. The CDR3 is 15 residues long. Germline-derived CDR1 and CDR2 are SGHTA and FQGNSA. V was trimmed by 2 bases and J by 4 bases, leaving 14 bases between them. CDR3 sequence reads: CASSLRQDPRETQYF. The CDR3, as DNA: TGTGCCAGCAGCTTAAGGCAGGACCCTCGAGAGACCCAGTACTTC.

This clone was counted a single time. This chain links TRBV28 with TRBJ2-2; D is ambiguous. CDR3 length: 12 amino acids. The germline V and J ends were trimmed by 6 bases and 1 base, with 3 bases remaining between them. CDR1 and CDR2 from the germline V gene are MDHEN and SYDVKM. The CDR3: CASSWNTGELFF. The CDR3 region has the DNA TGTGCCAGCAGCTGGAACACCGGGGAGCTGTTTTTT.

This sequence joins TRBV19 and TRBJ2-3; 10 nucleotides align to TRBD2. Germline-derived CDR1 and CDR2 are LNHDA and SQIVND (reference sequence). The CDR3 extends over 17 amino acids. V lost 4 bases and J lost 1; bases outside the gene matches: 8. CDR3 protein: CASSTDTGTSGTDTQYF. Written as DNA, the CDR3 is TGTGCCAGTAGTACCGATACCGGGACTAGCGGCACAGATACGCAGTATTTT.

V is TRBV19 and J is TRBJ1-5; 7 positions agree with TRBD1. J lost 7 bases, V lost 2 bases, and 8 bases had no gene match. Germline V CDR1 and CDR2: LNHDA, SQIVND (reference sequence). CDR3 length: 15 amino acids. Written as DNA, the CDR3 is TGTGCCAGTAGTATAAGGCAGGGGGTACCCCAGCCCCAGCATTTT. Residues: CASSIRQGVPQPQHF.

This clone rates as medium-sized. The chain links TRBV5-4 to TRBJ1-2, with a weak D call TRBD1 (5 bases). Trimming stripped 4 bases from V and 7 bases from J, with 11 bases between. The CDR3 sequence is 12 residues long. Germline lookup yields CDR1 SGHNT and CDR2 YYREEE (reference sequence). The CDR3 DNA reads as TGTGCCAGCAGCGTTGACCAGGGTGGCTACACCTTC. Translating it yields CASSVDQGGYTF.

This clone was observed once. The rearrangement joins TRBV7-3 to TRBJ1-2; possible D gene TRBD1, 6 bases. V lost 2 bases to trimming and J lost 4 bases, with 11 bases between them. Germline CDR1 reads SGHTA; CDR2 reads FQGTGA. This CDR3 is built from 14 residues. Here the CDR3 reads CASSLVGGGYGYTF. CDR3 DNA sequence: TGTGCCAGCAGCTTAGTTGGGGGCGGCTATGGCTACACCTTC.

V usage is TRBV7-3 and J usage is TRBJ2-1; D is possibly TRBD2 (6 bases). V lost 2 bases to trimming and J lost 1 base, with 9 bases between them. This CDR3 is 15 amino acids long. Germline V gene sequence: CDR1 SGHTA, CDR2 FQGTGA. DNA of the CDR3: TGTGCCAGCAGCTTAGGGGGGAGATCCTACAATGAGCAGTTCTTC. Its translation: CASSLGGRSYNEQFF. The variable domain in full, with the rest retrieved from reference TRBV7-3 and TRBJ2-1, is GAGVSQTPSNKVTEKGKYVELRCDPISGHTALYWYRQSLGQGPEFLIYFQGTGAADDSGLPNDRFFAVRPEGSVSTLKIQRTERGDSAVYLCASSLGGRSYNEQFFGPGTRLTVL.

This chain links TRBV5-5 with TRBJ1-1, with 7 bases that match TRBD1. Trimming cost V 0 bases and J 4 bases; bases outside gene matches: 3. The CDR3 covers 14 residues. The V gene's germline CDR1 is SGHKS and CDR2 YYEKEE (reference sequence). CDR3 in amino acids: CASSLAGQFTEAFF. Here the CDR3 DNA reads TGTGCCAGCAGCTTGGCGGGACAGTTCACTGAAGCTTTCTTT. The whole variable domain, remainder taken from reference TRBV5-5 and TRBJ1-1, is DAGVTQSPTHLIKTRGQQVTLRCSPISGHKSVSWYQQVLGQGPQFIFQYYEKEERGRGNFPDRFSARQFPNYSSELNVNALLLGDSALYLCASSLAGQFTEAFFGQGTRLTVV.

In its sample, this clone was seen once. The chain is built from TRBV5-1 and TRBJ2-7, with D possibly TRBD2 on 6 matching bases. Looked up from germline, CDR1 is SGHRS and CDR2 is YFSETQ. Trimming cost V 2 bases and J 5 bases, with 11 bases left between them. The CDR3 length is 13 residues. CDR3 coding DNA: TGCGCCAGCAGCTTTGACGGGAGCGACGAGCAGTACTTC. Translated, it gives CASSFDGSDEQYF.

The chain links TRBV7-2 to TRBJ2-7; TRBD1 matches at 9 bases. The CDR3 covers 14 residues. The V segment lost 10 bases and the J segment 6 bases; nucleotides outside the gene matches: 13. From germline, CDR1 is SGHTA and CDR2 FQGNSA. The CDR3 nucleotides are TGTGCCATCCCGAGAAGGGACAGGGAGTCCGAGCAGTACTTC. Protein sequence: CAIPRRDRESEQYF. Based on the CDR3 plus reference TRBV7-2 and TRBJ2-7, the full variable domain is GAGVSQSPSNKVTEKGKDVELRCDPISGHTALYWYRQSLGQGLEFLIYFQGNSAPDKSGLPSDRFSAERTGGSVSTLTIQRTQQEDSAVYLCAIPRRDRESEQYFGPGTRLTVT.

Points on this clone: Different DNA sequences within this sample yield the same CDR3. This chain connects TRBV19 to TRBJ1-5; TRBD1 matches 9 bases. V shed 2 bases and J 2 bases; nucleotides not matched to a gene: 1. In germline, CDR1 is LNHDA, CDR2 SQIVND (reference sequence). CDR3 length: 15 residues. Written as DNA, the CDR3 is TGTGCCAGTAGTATAACAGGGGGCGGCAATCAGCCCCAGCATTTT. It is translated as CASSITGGGNQPQHF.

In its sample, this clone is medium-sized. This rearrangement joins TRBV19 to TRBJ2-1; 12 nucleotides align to TRBD2. Germline V gene data show CDR1 as LNHDA and CDR2 as SQIVND (reference sequence). This CDR3 has 13 residues. Trimming at V came to 6 bases and at J to 8 bases, leaving 2 bases not matched to a gene. CDR3 nucleotide sequence: TGTGCCAGTAGGCCTAGCGGGGGGGATGAGCAGTTCTTC. This codes for CASRPSGGDEQFF.

The CDR3 spells CASSLEGTAFF. CDR3 nucleotide sequence: TGTGCCAGCAGCTTAGAGGGCACAGCTTTCTTT. The rearrangement uses TRBV7-6 and TRBJ1-1; D remains ambiguous. V was pared by 1 base and J by 10 bases, with 7 bases between. The CDR3 has 11 residues. Germline CDR1 reads SGHVS; CDR2 reads FNYEAQ.

This sequence joins TRBV10-3 and TRBJ2-2, with TRBD2 identical over 7 bases. J lost 1 base, V lost 11 bases, and 7 bases had no gene match. The CDR3 sequence is 14 residues long. From germline, CDR1 is ENHRY and CDR2 SYGVKD. CDR3 amino acids: CAGREAGNTGELFF. The CDR3 DNA reads TGTGCCGGCCGGGAGGCAGGGAACACCGGGGAGCTGTTTTTT.

This clone was detected only once. The chain is built from TRBV19 and TRBJ2-7, with D tentatively TRBD1 or TRBD2 (6 bases each). V dropped 7 bases and J dropped 3 bases, with 16 bases sitting between them. Per the germline V gene, CDR1 is LNHDA and CDR2 is SQIVND (reference sequence). The CDR3 consists of 14 residues. The CDR3 sequence: CASKDGGASYEQYF. For the CDR3, the DNA is TGTGCCAGTAAGGACGGGGGCGCAAGCTACGAGCAGTACTTC.

This clone was counted once. J is TRBJ2-5 and V is TRBV14; 9 bases agree with TRBD2. V lost 1 base to trimming and J lost 7 bases; unmatched junction nucleotides: 10. CDR1 and CDR2 from the germline V gene are SGHDN and FVKESK. This CDR3 spans 16 amino acids. This CDR3 reads CASSQVRSGGLRTQYF. The DNA of the CDR3 is TGTGCCAGCAGCCAAGTACGAAGCGGGGGGTTAAGGACCCAGTACTTC.

The chain links TRBV11-3 to TRBJ2-7; a possible D gene is TRBD2 (5 bases). The CDR3 is made up of 12 amino acids. The germline CDR1 and CDR2 sequences are SGHNT and YENEEA. V was shortened by 5 bases and J by 7 bases, with 12 bases between the two germline ends. The chain's CDR3 is CASSQTGGEQYF. The CDR3 DNA reads as TGTGCCAGCAGCCAGACGGGCGGGGAGCAGTACTTC.

This rearrangement joins TRBV7-9 to TRBJ1-4; D is uncertain. The V gene lost 1 base and the J gene lost 7 bases, with 13 bases spanning the gap. CDR1 and CDR2 from the germline V gene are SEHNR and FQNEAQ (reference sequence). The CDR3 totals 15 residues. The CDR3 sequence: CASSLGVGEGEKLFF. In DNA, the CDR3 is TGTGCCAGCAGCTTAGGAGTCGGGGAGGGTGAAAAACTGTTTTTT.

The chain is built from TRBV6-7 and TRBJ1-2, with D possibly TRBD1 on 5 matching bases. TRBV6-7 is placed among ORFs of uncertain function. V was trimmed by 4 bases and J by 7 bases, leaving 13 bases between them. The CDR3 covers 13 residues. The CDR3 DNA follows: TGTGCCAGCAGTTCCGGTTGCGGGGGTGGCTACACCTTC. It is translated as CASSSGCGGGYTF.

The CDR3 DNA is TGTGCCAGCATGGGGGAGAGCTACAATGAGCAGTTCTTC. Translation gives CASMGESYNEQFF. The V call is TRBV5-5, the J call TRBJ2-1, with D perhaps being TRBD1 or TRBD2 (5 bases each). The V gene's germline CDR1 is SGHKS and CDR2 YYEKEE (reference sequence). The CDR3 is made up of 13 amino acids. V was cut by 6 bases and J by 3 bases, with 10 bases left in between.

This clone was observed a single time. The chain carries TRBV5-4 and TRBJ2-5; maybe TRBD1 (6 bases). Looked up from germline, CDR1 is SGHNT and CDR2 is YYREEE (reference sequence). The CDR3 runs to 12 residues. V shed 2 bases and J shed 4 bases, with 6 bases lying between them. CDR3 nucleotide sequence: TGTGCCAGCAGCTTCAGGGGAGAGACCCAGTACTTC. Amino acid sequence: CASSFRGETQYF.

This clone was found a few times. This chain uses TRBV5-5 with TRBJ1-5, with D unresolved. The V and J ends lost 4 bases and 1 base respectively, with 9 bases between them. CDR1 and CDR2 from the germline V gene are SGHKS and YYEKEE (reference sequence). The CDR3 totals 14 residues. The CDR3 protein is CASSEDVSNQPQHF. For the CDR3, the DNA is TGTGCCAGCAGCGAAGACGTAAGCAATCAGCCCCAGCATTTT.

A few counts support this clone. This chain uses TRBV10-3 with TRBJ2-5; weak D call: TRBD2 (6 bases). The CDR3 runs 15 residues. CDR1 is ENHRY, CDR2 SYGVKD, per germline. The V end lost 3 bases, the J end lost 1 base, and 12 bases lay between the germline ends. For the CDR3, the DNA is TGTGCCATCAGTGACGGTTCCGGGGGCCAAGAGACCCAGTACTTC. Encoded protein: CAISDGSGGQETQYF.